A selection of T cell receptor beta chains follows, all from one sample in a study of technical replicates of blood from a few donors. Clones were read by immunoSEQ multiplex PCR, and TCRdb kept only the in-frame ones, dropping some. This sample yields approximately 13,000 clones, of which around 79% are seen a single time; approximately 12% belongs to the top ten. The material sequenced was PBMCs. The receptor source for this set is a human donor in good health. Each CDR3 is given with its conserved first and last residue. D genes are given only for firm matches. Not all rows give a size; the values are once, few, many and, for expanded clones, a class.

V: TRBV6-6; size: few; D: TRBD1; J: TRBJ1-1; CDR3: CASSYSTGGTEAFF; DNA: TGTGCCAGCAGTTACTCGACAGGGGGCACTGAAGCTTTCTTT
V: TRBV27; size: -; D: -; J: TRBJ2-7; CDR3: CASSPYPGEQYF; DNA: TGTGCCAGCAGTCCCTACCCGGGCGAGCAGTACTTC
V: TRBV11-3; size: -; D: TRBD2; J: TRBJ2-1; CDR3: CASSPGRAYSSYNEQFF; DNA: TGTGCCAGCAGCCCGGGGAGGGCGTATAGCTCCTACAATGAGCAGTTCTTC
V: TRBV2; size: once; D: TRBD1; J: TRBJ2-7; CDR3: CASSLPQGASHEQYF; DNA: TGTGCCAGCAGTTTACCACAGGGGGCTAGTCACGAGCAGTACTTC
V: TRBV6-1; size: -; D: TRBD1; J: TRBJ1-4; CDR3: CASRTGITNEKLFF; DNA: TGTGCCAGCAGGACAGGGATCACTAATGAAAAACTGTTTTTT
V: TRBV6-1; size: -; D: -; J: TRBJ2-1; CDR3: CASSGRGYNEQFF; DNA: TGTGCCAGCAGCGGGAGAGGGTACAATGAGCAGTTCTTC
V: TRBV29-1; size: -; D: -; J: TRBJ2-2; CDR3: CSVGGQMNTGELFF; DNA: TGCAGCGTTGGCGGACAGATGAACACCGGGGAGCTGTTTTTT
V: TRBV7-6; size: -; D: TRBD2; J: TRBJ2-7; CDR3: CASSGRLAGEQYF; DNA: TGTGCCAGCAGCGGTCGACTAGCGGGGGAGCAGTACTTC
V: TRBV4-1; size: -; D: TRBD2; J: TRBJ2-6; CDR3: CASSQDAGGISGANVLTF; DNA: TGCGCCAGCAGCCAAGATGCGGGAGGGATCTCTGGGGCCAACGTCCTGACTTTC
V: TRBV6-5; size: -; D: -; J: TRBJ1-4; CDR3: CASRPRGYSEKLFF; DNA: TGTGCCAGCAGGCCCAGGGGATATAGTGAAAAACTGTTTTTT
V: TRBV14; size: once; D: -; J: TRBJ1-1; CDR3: CASSFGELTEAFF; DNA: TGTGCCAGCAGTTTCGGGGAACTCACTGAAGCTTTCTTT
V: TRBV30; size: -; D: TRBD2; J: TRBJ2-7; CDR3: CAWSKFGTSGSYEQYF; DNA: TGTGCCTGGAGTAAGTTCGGGACTAGCGGCTCCTACGAGCAGTACTTC
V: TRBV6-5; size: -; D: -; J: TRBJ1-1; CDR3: CASSRTAGGTEAFF; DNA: TGTGCCAGCAGCCGGACCGCGGGAGGGACTGAAGCTTTCTTT
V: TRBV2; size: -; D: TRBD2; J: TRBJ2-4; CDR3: CASCGGGNIQYF; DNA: TGTGCCAGCTGCGGGGGGGGGAACATTCAGTACTTC